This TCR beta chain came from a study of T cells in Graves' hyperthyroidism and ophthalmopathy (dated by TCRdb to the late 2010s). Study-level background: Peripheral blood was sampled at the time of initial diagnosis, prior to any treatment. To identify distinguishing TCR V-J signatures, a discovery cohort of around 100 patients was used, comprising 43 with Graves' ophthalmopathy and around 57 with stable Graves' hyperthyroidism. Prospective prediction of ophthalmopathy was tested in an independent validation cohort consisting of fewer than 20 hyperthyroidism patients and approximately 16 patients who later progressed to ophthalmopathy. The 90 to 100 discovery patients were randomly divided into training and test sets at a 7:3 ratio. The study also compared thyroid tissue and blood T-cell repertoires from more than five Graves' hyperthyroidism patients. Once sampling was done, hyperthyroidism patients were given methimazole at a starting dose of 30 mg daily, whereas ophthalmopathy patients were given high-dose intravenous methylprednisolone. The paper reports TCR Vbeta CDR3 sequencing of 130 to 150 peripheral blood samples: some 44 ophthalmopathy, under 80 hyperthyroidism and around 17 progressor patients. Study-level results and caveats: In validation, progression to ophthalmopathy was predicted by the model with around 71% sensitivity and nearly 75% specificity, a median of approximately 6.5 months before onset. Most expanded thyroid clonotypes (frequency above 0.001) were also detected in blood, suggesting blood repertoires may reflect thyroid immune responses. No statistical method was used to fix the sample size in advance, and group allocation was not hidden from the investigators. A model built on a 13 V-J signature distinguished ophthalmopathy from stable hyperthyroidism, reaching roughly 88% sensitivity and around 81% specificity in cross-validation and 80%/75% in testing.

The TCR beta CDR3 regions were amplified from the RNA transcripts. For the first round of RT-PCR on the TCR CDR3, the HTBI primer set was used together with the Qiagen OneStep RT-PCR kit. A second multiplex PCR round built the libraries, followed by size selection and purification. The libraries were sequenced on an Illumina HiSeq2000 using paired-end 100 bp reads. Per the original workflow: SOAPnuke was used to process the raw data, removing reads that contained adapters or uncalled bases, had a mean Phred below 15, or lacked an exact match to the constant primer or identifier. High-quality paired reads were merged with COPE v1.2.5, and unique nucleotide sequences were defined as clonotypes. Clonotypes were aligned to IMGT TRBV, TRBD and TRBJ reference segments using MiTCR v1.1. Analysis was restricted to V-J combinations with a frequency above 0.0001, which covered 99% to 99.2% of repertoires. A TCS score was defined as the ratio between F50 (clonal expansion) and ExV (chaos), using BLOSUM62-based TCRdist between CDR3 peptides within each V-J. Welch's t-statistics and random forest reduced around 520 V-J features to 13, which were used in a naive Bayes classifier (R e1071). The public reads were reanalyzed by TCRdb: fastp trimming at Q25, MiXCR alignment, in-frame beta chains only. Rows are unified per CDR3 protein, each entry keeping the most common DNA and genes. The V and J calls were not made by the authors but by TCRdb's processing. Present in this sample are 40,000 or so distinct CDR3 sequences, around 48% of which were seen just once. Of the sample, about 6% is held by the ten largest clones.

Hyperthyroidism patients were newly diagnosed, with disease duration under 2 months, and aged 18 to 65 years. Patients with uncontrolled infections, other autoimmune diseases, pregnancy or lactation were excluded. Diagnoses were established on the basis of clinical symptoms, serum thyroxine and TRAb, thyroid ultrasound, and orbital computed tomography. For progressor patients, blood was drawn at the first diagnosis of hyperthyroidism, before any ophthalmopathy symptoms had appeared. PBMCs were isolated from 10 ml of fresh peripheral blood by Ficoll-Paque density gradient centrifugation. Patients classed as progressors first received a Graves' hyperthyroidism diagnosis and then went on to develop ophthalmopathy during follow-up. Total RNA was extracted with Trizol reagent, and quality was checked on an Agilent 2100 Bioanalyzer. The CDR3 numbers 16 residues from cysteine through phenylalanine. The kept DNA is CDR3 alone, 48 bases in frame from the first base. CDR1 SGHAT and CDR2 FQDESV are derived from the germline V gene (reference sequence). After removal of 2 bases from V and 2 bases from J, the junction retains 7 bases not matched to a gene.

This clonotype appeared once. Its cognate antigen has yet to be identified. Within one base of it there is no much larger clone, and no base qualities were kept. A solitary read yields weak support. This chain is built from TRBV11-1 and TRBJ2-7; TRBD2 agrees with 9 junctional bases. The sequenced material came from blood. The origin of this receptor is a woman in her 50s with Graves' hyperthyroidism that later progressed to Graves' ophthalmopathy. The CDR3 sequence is CASSLLALAGPYEQYF. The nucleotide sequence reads TGTGCCAGCAGCTTACTGGCGCTAGCGGGACCCTACGAGCAGTACTTC.